This TCR beta chain was observed in a study of blood T cell repertoires in COVID-19. Study at large: Sample material is recorded as cDNA or gDNA derived from T cells, B-cell-depleted T cells, or PBMCs.

Per the original methods: Amplified reference gene primers provided the basis for estimating nucleated cell counts. The data were produced by immunoSEQ multiplex PCR, yet TCRdb's version contains in-frame clones alone and is incomplete. The V and J calls and clone size come from that table; D and trimming were worked out from the DNA. The sample holds about 100,000 clones; over 80% are singletons and the top ten take roughly 10%. With 3 bases clipped from V and 1 base from J, the junction kept 5 bases outside the gene matches. The germline V gene encodes CDR1 SGHRS and CDR2 YFSETQ. This CDR3 contains 15 residues.

The chain recombines TRBV5-1 with TRBJ1-1; 8 nucleotides line up with TRBD1. Sample: peripheral blood. The receptor's source is a man older than 75 with acute or convalescent COVID-19. The CDR3 sequence is CASSSSGTGNTEAFF. CDR3 in DNA: TGCGCCAGCAGCTCATCCGGGACAGGGAACACTGAAGCTTTCTTT.